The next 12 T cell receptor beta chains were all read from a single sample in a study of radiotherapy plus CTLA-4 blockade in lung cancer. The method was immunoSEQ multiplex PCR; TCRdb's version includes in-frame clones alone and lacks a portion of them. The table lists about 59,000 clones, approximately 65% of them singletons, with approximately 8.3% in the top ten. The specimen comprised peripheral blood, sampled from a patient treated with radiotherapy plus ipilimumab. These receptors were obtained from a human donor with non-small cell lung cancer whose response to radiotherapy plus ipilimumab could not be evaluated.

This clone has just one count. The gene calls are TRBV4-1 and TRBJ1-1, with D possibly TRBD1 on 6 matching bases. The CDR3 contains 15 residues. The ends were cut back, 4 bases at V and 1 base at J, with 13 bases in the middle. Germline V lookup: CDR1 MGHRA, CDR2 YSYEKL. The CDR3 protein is CASSLGGGGNTEAFF. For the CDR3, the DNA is TGCGCCAGCAGCCTGGGCGGGGGCGGGAACACTGAAGCTTTCTTT.

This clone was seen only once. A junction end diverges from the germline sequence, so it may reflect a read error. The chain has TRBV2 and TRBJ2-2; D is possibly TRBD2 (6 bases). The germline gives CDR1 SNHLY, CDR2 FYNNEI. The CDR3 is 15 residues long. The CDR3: CARAGTSDNTGGLFF. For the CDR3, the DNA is TGTGCCAGGGCCGGGACTTCTGATAACACCGGGGGGCTGTTTTTT.

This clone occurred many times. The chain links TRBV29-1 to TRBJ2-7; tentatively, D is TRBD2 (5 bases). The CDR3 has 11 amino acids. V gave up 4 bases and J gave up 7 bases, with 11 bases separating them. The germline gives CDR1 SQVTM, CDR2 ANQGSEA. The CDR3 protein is CSVVRVSEQYF. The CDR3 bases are TGCAGCGTTGTGAGGGTTTCGGAGCAGTACTTC.

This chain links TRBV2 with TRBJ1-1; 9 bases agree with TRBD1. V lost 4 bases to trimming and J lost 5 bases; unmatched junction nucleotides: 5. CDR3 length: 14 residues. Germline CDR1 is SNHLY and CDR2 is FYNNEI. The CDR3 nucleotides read TGTGCCAGCAGTGGACAGGGGGGGATTACTGAAGCTTTCTTT. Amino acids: CASSGQGGITEAFF.

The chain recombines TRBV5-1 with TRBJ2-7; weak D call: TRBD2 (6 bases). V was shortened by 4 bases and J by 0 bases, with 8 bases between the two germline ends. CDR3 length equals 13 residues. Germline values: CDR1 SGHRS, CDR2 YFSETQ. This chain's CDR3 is CASSRAGSYEQYF. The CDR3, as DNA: TGCGCCAGCAGCAGAGCGGGCTCCTACGAGCAGTACTTC.

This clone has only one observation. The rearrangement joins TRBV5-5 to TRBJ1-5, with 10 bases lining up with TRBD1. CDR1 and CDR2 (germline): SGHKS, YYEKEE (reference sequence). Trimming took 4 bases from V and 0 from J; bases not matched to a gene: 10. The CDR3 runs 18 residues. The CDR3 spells CASSLLGTGVISNQPQHF. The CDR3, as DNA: TGTGCCAGCAGCCTTCTAGGGACAGGGGTTATTAGCAATCAGCCCCAGCATTTT.

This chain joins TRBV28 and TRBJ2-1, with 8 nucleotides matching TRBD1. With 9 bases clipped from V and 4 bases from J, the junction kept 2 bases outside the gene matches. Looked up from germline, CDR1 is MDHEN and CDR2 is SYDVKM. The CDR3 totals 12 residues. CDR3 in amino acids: CASGTGYNEQFF. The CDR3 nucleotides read TGTGCCAGTGGGACAGGATACAATGAGCAGTTCTTC.

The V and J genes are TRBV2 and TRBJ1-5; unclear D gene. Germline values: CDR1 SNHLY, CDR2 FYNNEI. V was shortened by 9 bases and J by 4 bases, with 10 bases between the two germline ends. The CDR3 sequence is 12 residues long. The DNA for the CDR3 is TGTGCCAGTCAAGCGTGGAATCAGCCCCAGCATTTT. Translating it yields CASQAWNQPQHF.

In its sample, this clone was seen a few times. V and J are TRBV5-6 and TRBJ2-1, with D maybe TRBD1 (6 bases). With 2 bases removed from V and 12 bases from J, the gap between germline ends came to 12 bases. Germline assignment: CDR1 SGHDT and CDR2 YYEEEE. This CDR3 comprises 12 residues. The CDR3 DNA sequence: TGTGCCAGCAGCTTTAGGGGGAACCGGCAGTTCTTC. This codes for CASSFRGNRQFF.

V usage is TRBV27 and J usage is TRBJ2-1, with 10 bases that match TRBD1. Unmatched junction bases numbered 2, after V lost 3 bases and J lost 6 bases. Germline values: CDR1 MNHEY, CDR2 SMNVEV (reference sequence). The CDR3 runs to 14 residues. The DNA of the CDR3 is TGTGCCAGCAGTTTCGGGACAGGGGTCAATGAGCAGTTCTTC. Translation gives CASSFGTGVNEQFF.

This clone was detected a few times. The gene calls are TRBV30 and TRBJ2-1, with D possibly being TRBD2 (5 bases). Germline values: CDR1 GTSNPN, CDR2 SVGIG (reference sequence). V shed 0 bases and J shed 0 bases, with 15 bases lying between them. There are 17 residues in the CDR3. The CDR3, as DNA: TGTGCCTGGAGTGTACTTTGGCGGGTGAACTCCTACAATGAGCAGTTCTTC. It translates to CAWSVLWRVNSYNEQFF.

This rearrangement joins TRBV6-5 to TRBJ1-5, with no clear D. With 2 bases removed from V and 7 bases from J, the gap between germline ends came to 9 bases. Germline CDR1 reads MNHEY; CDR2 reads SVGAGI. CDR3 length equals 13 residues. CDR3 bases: TGTGCCAGCAGTTACGCGGGTGGCCAGCCCCAGCATTTT. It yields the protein CASSYAGGQPQHF.